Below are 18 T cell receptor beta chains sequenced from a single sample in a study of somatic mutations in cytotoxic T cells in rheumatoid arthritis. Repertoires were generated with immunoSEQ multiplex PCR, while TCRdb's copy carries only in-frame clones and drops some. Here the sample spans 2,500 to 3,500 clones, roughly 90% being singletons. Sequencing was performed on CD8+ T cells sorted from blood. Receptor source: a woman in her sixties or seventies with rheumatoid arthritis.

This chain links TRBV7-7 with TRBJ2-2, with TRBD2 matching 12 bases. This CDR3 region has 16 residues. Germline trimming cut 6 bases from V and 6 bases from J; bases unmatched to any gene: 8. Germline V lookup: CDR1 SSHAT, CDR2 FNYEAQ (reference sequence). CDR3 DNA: TGTGCCAGCAGTCCACCCCTAGCGGGGGGGGCCGGGGAGCTGTTTTTT. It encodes CASSPPLAGGAGELFF.

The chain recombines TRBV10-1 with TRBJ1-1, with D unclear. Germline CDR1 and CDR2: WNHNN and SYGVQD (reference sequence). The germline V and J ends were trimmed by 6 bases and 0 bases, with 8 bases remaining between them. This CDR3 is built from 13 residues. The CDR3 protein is CASRPTLNTEAFF. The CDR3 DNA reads TGCGCCAGCAGACCGACACTGAACACTGAAGCTTTCTTT.

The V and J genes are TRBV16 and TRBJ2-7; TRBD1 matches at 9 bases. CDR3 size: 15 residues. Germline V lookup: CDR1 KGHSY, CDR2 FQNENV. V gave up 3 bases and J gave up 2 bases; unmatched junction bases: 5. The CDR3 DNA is TGTGCCAGCAGCCATCAAGGACAGGGGACCTACGAGCAGTACTTC. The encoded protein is CASSHQGQGTYEQYF.

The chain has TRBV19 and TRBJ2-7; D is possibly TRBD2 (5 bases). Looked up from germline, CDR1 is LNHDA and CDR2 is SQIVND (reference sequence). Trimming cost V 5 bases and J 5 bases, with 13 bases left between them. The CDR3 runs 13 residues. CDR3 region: CASSLRGSHEQYF. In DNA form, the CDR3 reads TGTGCCAGTAGTTTACGGGGTTCCCACGAGCAGTACTTC.

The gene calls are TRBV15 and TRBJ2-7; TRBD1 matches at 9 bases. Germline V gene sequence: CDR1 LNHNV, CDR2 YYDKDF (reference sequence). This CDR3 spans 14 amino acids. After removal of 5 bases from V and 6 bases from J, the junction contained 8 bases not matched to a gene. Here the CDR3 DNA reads TGTGCCACCAGCCCGCGGGGACAGGGTATCGAGCAGTACTTC. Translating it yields CATSPRGQGIEQYF. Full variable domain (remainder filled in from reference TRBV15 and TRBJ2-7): DAMVIQNPRYQVTQFGKPVTLSCSQTLNHNVMYWYQQKSSQAPKLLFHYYDKDFNNEADTPDNFQSRRPNTSFCFLDIRSPGLGDTAMYLCATSPRGQGIEQYFGPGTRLTVT.

The CDR3 DNA is TGTGCCAGTACCGACGGGTTCTCCTACAATGAGCAGTTCTTC. This encodes CASTDGFSYNEQFF. The V call is TRBV19, the J call TRBJ2-1; D ambiguous. Germline lookup yields CDR1 LNHDA and CDR2 SQIVND (reference sequence). The CDR3 is 14 residues long. V gave up 7 bases and J gave up 0 bases, with 10 bases separating them.

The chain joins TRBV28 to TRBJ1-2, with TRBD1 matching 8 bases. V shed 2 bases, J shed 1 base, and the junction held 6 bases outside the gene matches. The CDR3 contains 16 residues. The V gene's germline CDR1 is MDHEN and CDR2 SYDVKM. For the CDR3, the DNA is TGTGCCAGCAGTTTAGGGACAGGCCCATATAACTATGGCTACACCTTC. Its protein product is CASSLGTGPYNYGYTF.

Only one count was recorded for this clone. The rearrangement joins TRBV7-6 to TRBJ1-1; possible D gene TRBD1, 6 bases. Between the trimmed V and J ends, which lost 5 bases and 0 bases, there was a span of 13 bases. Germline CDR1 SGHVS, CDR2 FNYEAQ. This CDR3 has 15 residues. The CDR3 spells CASSLLGDMNTEAFF. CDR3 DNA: TGTGCCAGCAGCCTATTAGGGGACATGAACACTGAAGCTTTCTTT.

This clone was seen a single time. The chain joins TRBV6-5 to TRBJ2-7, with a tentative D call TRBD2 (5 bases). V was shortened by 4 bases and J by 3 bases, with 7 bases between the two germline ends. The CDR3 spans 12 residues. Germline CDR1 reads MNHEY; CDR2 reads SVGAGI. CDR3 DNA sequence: TGTGCCAGCAGTTGGGAGATCTACGAGCAGTACTTC. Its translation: CASSWEIYEQYF.

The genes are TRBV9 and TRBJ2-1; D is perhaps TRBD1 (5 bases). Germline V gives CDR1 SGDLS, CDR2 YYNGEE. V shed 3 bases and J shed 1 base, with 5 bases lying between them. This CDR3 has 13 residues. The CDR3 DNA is TGTGCCAGCAGCGAGGGGTCCTACAATGAGCAGTTCTTC. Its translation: CASSEGSYNEQFF.

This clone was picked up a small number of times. CDR3 in amino acids: CAWTTGYNTEAFF. Here the CDR3 DNA reads TGTGCCTGGACAACAGGGTATAACACTGAAGCTTTCTTT. V gene TRBV30 combines with J gene TRBJ1-1, with D possibly TRBD1 on 6 matching bases. V lost 4 bases to trimming and J lost 2 bases, with 11 bases between them. The V gene's germline CDR1 is GTSNPN and CDR2 SVGIG (reference sequence). This CDR3 contains 13 residues. Full variable domain (remainder filled in from reference TRBV30 and TRBJ1-1): SQTIHQWPATLVQPVGSPLSLECTVEGTSNPNLYWYRQAAGRGLQLLFYSVGIGQISSEVPQNLSASRPQDRQFILSSKKLLLSDSGFYLCAWTTGYNTEAFFGQGTRLTVV.

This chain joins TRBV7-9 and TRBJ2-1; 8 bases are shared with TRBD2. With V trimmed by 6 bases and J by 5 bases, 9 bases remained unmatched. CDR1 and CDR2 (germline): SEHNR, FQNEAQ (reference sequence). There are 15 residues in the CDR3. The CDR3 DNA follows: TGTGCCAGCAGGAACAGCGGGAGCTGGGACAATGAGCAGTTCTTC. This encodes CASRNSGSWDNEQFF.

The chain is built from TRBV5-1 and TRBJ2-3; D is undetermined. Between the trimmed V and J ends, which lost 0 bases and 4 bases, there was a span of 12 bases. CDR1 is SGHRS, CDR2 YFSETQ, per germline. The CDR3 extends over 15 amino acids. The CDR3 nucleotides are TGCGCCAGCAGCTTGGGGGTAGAAAGCGCAGATACGCAGTATTTT. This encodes CASSLGVESADTQYF.

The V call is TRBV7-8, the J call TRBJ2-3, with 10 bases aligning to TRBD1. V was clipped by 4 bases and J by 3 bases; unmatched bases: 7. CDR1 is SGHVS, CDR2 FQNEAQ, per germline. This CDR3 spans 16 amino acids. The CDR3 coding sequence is TGTGCCAGCAGCTCCCCCCGGGACAGGGGAACAGATACGCAGTATTTT. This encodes CASSSPRDRGTDTQYF. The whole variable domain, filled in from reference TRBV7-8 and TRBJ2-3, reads GAGVSQSPRYKVAKRGQDVALRCDPISGHVSLFWYQQALGQGPEFLTYFQNEAQLDKSGLPSDRFFAERPEGSVSTLKIQRTQQEDSAVYLCASSSPRDRGTDTQYFGPGTRLTVL.

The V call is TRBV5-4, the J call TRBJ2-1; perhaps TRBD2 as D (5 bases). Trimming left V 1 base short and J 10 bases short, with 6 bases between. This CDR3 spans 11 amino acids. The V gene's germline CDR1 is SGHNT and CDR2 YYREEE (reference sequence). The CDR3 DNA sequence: TGTGCCAGCAGCTTGACGGGGGAGCAGTTCTTC. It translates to CASSLTGEQFF. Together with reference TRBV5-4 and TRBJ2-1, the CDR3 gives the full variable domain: ETGVTQSPTHLIKTRGQQVTLRCSSQSGHNTVSWYQQALGQGPQFIFQYYREEENGRGNFPPRFSGLQFPNYSSELNVNALELDDSALYLCASSLTGEQFFGPGTRLTVL.

The chain's CDR3 is CASRKPTSGTGEQFF. The CDR3 DNA sequence: TGTGCCAGCAGAAAACCAACTAGCGGGACCGGTGAGCAGTTCTTC. The V gene is TRBV21-1, the J gene TRBJ2-1; TRBD2 was called by the table and not checked on the DNA. TRBV21-1 constitutes a pseudogene. The CDR3 has 15 residues.

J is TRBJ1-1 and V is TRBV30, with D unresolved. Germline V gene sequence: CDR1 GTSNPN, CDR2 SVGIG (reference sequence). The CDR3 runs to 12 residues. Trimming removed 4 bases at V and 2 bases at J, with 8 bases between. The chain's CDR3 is CAWTVSNTEAFF. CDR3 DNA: TGTGCCTGGACTGTGTCAAACACTGAAGCTTTCTTT.

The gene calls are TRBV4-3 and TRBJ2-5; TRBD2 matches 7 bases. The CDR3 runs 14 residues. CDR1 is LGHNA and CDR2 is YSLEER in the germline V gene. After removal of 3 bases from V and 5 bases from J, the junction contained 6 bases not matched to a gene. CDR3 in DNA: TGCGCCAGCAGCCAGAGACTAGCAGCGGAGACCCAGTACTTC. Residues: CASSQRLAAETQYF.